A single sample gave rise to the 15 T cell receptor beta chains below, sequenced in a study of CD8 T cells in ankylosing spondylitis. TCRdb recomputed calls from the 5' RACE reads with MiXCR, one row per CDR3 protein. The table includes under 300,000 distinct CDR3 sequences, about 10% detected once. The sample was blood, either unsorted or a sorted T cell fraction (not recorded which). All receptors come from a male donor with ankylosing spondylitis or in good health (not recorded which).

This clonotype was picked up many times. The chain has TRBV12-3 or TRBV12-4 and TRBJ2-1; D not certain. This CDR3 contains 14 residues. Trimming removed 6 bases at V and 10 bases at J, with 19 bases between. The CDR3 protein is CASSQVSWAVEQFF. The CDR3 region has the DNA TGTGCCAGCAGCCAAGTTAGTTGGGCCGTGGAGCAGTTCTTC.

This CDR3 reads CASSLGGQVSRGYTF. The CDR3 DNA reads TGCGCCAGCAGCTTGGGAGGACAGGTATCCAGAGGCTACACCTTC. This chain links TRBV5-1 with TRBJ1-2, with TRBD1 identical over 7 bases. This CDR3 is built from 15 residues. The junction had 10 bases not matched to a gene; V was cut back by 0 bases and J by 8 bases. Looked up from germline, CDR1 is SGHRS and CDR2 is YFSETQ.

This clonotype was found many times. The DNA for the CDR3 is TGCAGCGTTGGACGGAAGAATGACAATGAGCAGTTCTTC. This translates into CSVGRKNDNEQFF. The rearrangement links TRBV29-1 to TRBJ2-1; D remains unclear. Germline V gives CDR1 SQVTM, CDR2 ANQGSEA. V lost 4 bases and J 5 bases, leaving 12 bases between the germline ends. The length of the CDR3 is 13 residues.

This clonotype has ten or more counts. The chain combines TRBV27 with TRBJ1-6; unclear D gene. Germline CDR1 is MNHEY and CDR2 is SMNVEV (reference sequence). This CDR3 comprises 13 residues. Between the trimmed V and J ends, which lost 3 bases and 3 bases, there was a span of 3 bases. The CDR3 region is CASSLGYNSPLHF. The CDR3 region has the DNA TGTGCCAGCAGTTTGGGCTATAATTCACCCCTCCACTTT.

This clonotype was found many times. The rearrangement links TRBV10-3 to TRBJ2-5, with TRBD1 matching 9 bases. V was pared by 1 base and J by 5 bases, with 5 bases of the junction left unmatched. The CDR3 is 15 residues long. Germline V lookup: CDR1 ENHRY, CDR2 SYGVKD. In DNA, the CDR3 is TGTGCCATCAGTGAGTTAACAGGGGGCGTCGAGACCCAGTACTTC. Translation gives CAISELTGGVETQYF.

This clonotype came up many times. The rearrangement links TRBV3-1 to TRBJ1-2, with 9 bases fitting TRBD1. Germline loops: CDR1 LGHDT, CDR2 YNNKEL (reference sequence). J was trimmed by 6 bases and V by 4 bases; bases with no gene match: 6. The CDR3 extends over 14 amino acids. CDR3 sequence (DNA): TGTGCCAGCAGCCCCGTGGACAGGGGTCATGGCTACACCTTC. This codes for CASSPVDRGHGYTF.

This clonotype occurred many times. The rearrangement joins TRBV28 to TRBJ2-1; D is ambiguous. Germline V gene data show CDR1 as MDHEN and CDR2 as SYDVKM. Trimming removed 6 bases from V and 3 bases from J, with 12 bases in between. The CDR3 covers 14 residues. The CDR3 region is CASSPAGDYNEQFF. As DNA, the CDR3 is TGTGCCAGCAGCCCGGCAGGTGACTACAATGAGCAGTTCTTC.

This clonotype was picked up many times. The V gene is TRBV12-3 or TRBV12-4, the J gene TRBJ2-4; no definite D call. V lost 6 bases, J lost 6 bases, and 15 bases lay in between. The CDR3 runs to 14 residues. CDR3 sequence: CASSPTGRTNIQYF. CDR3 sequence (DNA): TGTGCCAGCAGCCCGACTGGGCGCACAAACATTCAGTACTTC.

DNA for the CDR3: TGTGCCAGCAGCCCTTTCACAGGCACTGAAGCTTTCTTT. Translation: CASSPFTGTEAFF. J is TRBJ1-1 and V is TRBV12-3 or TRBV12-4, with D possibly matching TRBD1 (5 bases). This CDR3 contains 13 residues. The V gene lost 6 bases and the J gene lost 4 bases, with 12 bases spanning the gap.

The V and J genes are TRBV20-1 and TRBJ2-7; 8 bases match TRBD1. The CDR3 covers 15 residues. The germline V gene encodes CDR1 DFQATT and CDR2 SNEGSKA (reference sequence). Unmatched junction bases numbered 11, after V lost 4 bases and J lost 3 bases. The DNA for the CDR3 is TGCAGTGCTAAGGACAGGGCGGGCCTCCTCTACGAGCAGTACTTC. Protein: CSAKDRAGLLYEQYF.

This clonotype has more than one count but fewer than ten. This chain links TRBV20-1 with TRBJ2-4; 8 bases line up with TRBD1. Trimming cost V 3 bases and J 3 bases; bases outside gene matches: 13. CDR1 is DFQATT, CDR2 SNEGSKA, per germline (reference sequence). This CDR3 has 17 residues. CDR3 nucleotides: TGCAGTGCTAGTCACATGGGGACAGGTTGGGACAAAAACATTCAGTACTTC. It translates to CSASHMGTGWDKNIQYF.

In its sample, this clonotype was seen many times. This chain links TRBV10-3 with TRBJ2-3, with D possibly TRBD2 on 6 matching bases. The length of the CDR3 is 15 residues. Germline values: CDR1 ENHRY, CDR2 SYGVKD. V lost 2 bases and J 2 bases, leaving 11 bases between the germline ends. CDR3 sequence: CAISEGDSATDTQYF. The CDR3 DNA is TGTGCCATCAGTGAGGGGGACTCCGCCACAGATACGCAGTATTTT.

This clonotype turned up a few times. The chain combines TRBV10-3 with TRBJ1-2; D is unclear. The V end lost 8 bases, the J end lost 0 bases, and 16 bases lay between the germline ends. CDR1 is ENHRY and CDR2 is SYGVKD in the germline V gene. CDR3 length: 15 amino acids. The CDR3 sequence: CAIHGPTKSNYGYTF. CDR3 sequence (DNA): TGTGCCATCCATGGACCGACTAAATCTAACTATGGCTACACCTTC.

The sample holds one count of this clonotype. Possible read error: a much larger clone is one base away. Because it lacks the conserved phenylalanine or tryptophan at the end, this CDR3 is likely a read error. This CDR3 reads CASSQGVGPYEQYL. The CDR3 DNA sequence: TGTGCCAGCAGCCAAGGTGTAGGGCCCTACGAGCAGTACCTC. The chain combines TRBV3-1 with TRBJ2-7, with D hard to call. This CDR3 contains 14 residues. Germline loops: CDR1 LGHDT, CDR2 YNNKEL (reference sequence). The V end was cut by 1 base, the J end by 2 bases, with 9 bases between.

The sample holds many counts of this clonotype. V usage is TRBV13 and J usage is TRBJ2-5; TRBD2 agrees at 8 bases. J gave up 2 bases and V 4 bases, and 9 bases lay outside the gene matches. This CDR3 has 16 residues. Germline-derived CDR1 and CDR2 are PRHDT and FYEKMQ (reference sequence). CDR3 loop: CASSSGSGVNQETQYF. The CDR3 nucleotides read TGTGCCAGCAGCTCAGGTAGCGGGGTGAATCAAGAGACCCAGTACTTC.